A selection of T cell receptor beta chains follows, all from one sample in a study of human T cells and chemical hapten exposure. TCRdb reprocessed the RACE reads via MiXCR and lists one record per CDR3 protein. Of tens of thousands of distinct CDR3 sequences in the sample, about an eighth were seen once. This specimen consisted of whole blood, obtained in connection with sensitization to the hapten diphenylcyclopropenone (DPC). Every receptor here comes from a woman in her forties or fifties with alopecia areata. Some clones in this sample may be carry-over from other donors' samples. Both conserved end residues are part of each CDR3. Fields, in order: V gene, J gene, CDR3 length, D gene, CDR3 protein. D genes are given only for firm matches.

TRBV20-1	TRBJ1-4	15	.	CSASVSPPTNEKLFF
TRBV20-1	TRBJ2-3	17	TRBD2	CSARDKALAGLRDTQYF
TRBV29-1	TRBJ2-1	16	TRBD2	CSVGAIAGGPGGEQFF
TRBV9	TRBJ2-7	14	.	CASSLRDGNYEQYF
TRBV5-1	TRBJ1-3	14	.	CASSLRDGRNTIYF
TRBV10-3	TRBJ2-7	15	.	CAIRGGRETLYEQYF
TRBV7-9	TRBJ2-3	12	.	CASSPLHDTQYF
TRBV9	TRBJ2-3	15	.	CASSVVWGNADTQYF
TRBV4-1	TRBJ2-1	15	TRBD1	CASSQTGVGPNEQFF
TRBV24-1	TRBJ2-1	15	TRBD2	CATSESGGIYNEQFF
TRBV29-1	TRBJ2-3	15	.	CSVARASVRTDTQYF
TRBV25-1	TRBJ2-7	16	.	CASSESKYRGGYEQYF
TRBV6-6	TRBJ1-1	14	TRBD1	CASSGGQGVSEAFF
TRBV18	TRBJ2-7	16	TRBD1	CASSPKGTAPSYEQYF
TRBV27	TRBJ2-3	12	.	CASSRPPDTQYF
TRBV11-2	TRBJ2-3	14	.	CASSLAPGTDTQYF
TRBV5-4	TRBJ2-2	14	.	CASSSDANTGELFF
TRBV29-1	TRBJ2-3	13	TRBD1	CSGGTGGTDTQYF
TRBV7-8	TRBJ2-1	16	.	CASSAKAGTSNHEQFF
TRBV20-1	TRBJ1-5	13	.	CSVRGRGNQPQHF
TRBV6-4	TRBJ1-5	13	.	CASRVASGQPQHF
TRBV29-1	TRBJ1-1	11	.	CSVEMNTEAFF
TRBV3-1	TRBJ1-1	14	.	CASSQERSRTEAFF
TRBV29-1	TRBJ2-2	15	.	CSVTRSQGNTGELFF
TRBV18	TRBJ1-1	11	.	CASSPGPLAFF
TRBV29-1	TRBJ1-5	12	.	CSVGGAGQPQHF
TRBV10-3	TRBJ2-1	15	.	CAISGGAPVNNEQFF
TRBV20-1	TRBJ2-7	12	.	CSARDRDYEQYF
TRBV20-1	TRBJ1-6	13	.	CSASPDPYSPLHF
TRBV20-1	TRBJ2-1	13	.	CSARADWNNEQFF
TRBV15	TRBJ1-5	14	.	CATSRDKGNQPQHF
TRBV6-5	TRBJ1-4	15	.	CASSYRSATNEKLFF
TRBV18	TRBJ1-1	13	.	CASSGSGVTEAFF
TRBV20-1	TRBJ1-1	15	.	CSARGLLGAGTEAFF
TRBV20-1	TRBJ2-7	11	TRBD2	CSASGREEQYF
TRBV18	TRBJ2-3	14	TRBD2	CASAEGLAEATQYF
TRBV9	TRBJ2-3	13	TRBD1	CASSGQGLDTQYF
TRBV7-9	TRBJ2-7	13	.	CASSPDASYEQYF
TRBV2	TRBJ2-1	23	TRBD2	CASNGRTGPPGLAGSITYNEQFF
TRBV5-6	TRBJ1-6	14	TRBD1	CASSTDRDSSPLHF
TRBV3-1	TRBJ2-1	16	.	CASSQIRGRSYNEQFF
TRBV4-2	TRBJ1-2	15	.	CASSQDPPSVYGYTF
TRBV20-1	TRBJ1-4	15	.	CSAMGPQGPNEKLFF
TRBV18	TRBJ2-1	14	.	CASSLSDGADEQFF
TRBV28	TRBJ1-3	11	.	CASRGVDTIYF
TRBV7-9	TRBJ2-5	12	.	CASSLAEETQYF
TRBV29-1	TRBJ2-3	14	TRBD2	CSGRAGGPSDTQYF
TRBV28	TRBJ2-7	13	TRBD1	CASSRDRPDEQYF
TRBV7-2	TRBJ2-7	14	TRBD2	CASSLTSGRYEQYF
TRBV20-1	TRBJ2-3	15	.	CSAPGGWGGTDTQYF
TRBV3-1	TRBJ1-1	13	.	CASSHRGGTEAFF